The present entry profiles one T cell receptor beta chain with its context. Its antigen is currently unknown. The repertoire was sequenced with immunoSEQ multiplex PCR; TCRdb's copy has only in-frame clones and lacks some. The top ten hold around 0.35% of the sample, which has under 2.5 million clones, 85% to 95% seen once. The CDR3 runs 14 residues. V dropped 0 bases and J dropped 5 bases, with 10 bases sitting between them. Germline CDR1 reads MNHNY; CDR2 reads SVGAGI (reference sequence). The source of the sample is a study of shared clonotypes between healthy human individuals. Study-level findings and limits: Clonotype sharing across a few donors was observed for around 4.5% of naive CD4 clonotypes.

This clonotype was sampled from a man aged 18 to 35 in good health. Some clones in this sample may be carry-over from other donors' samples. The J gene is TRBJ1-1, the V gene TRBV6-6; D remains unclear. Sample: naive CD4+ T cells from PBMCs. Subset reported: CD45RA+ positively selected. This CDR3 is CASSYSVGSTEAFF. The DNA of the CDR3 is TGTGCCAGCAGTTACTCGGTTGGGTCGACTGAAGCTTTCTTT.